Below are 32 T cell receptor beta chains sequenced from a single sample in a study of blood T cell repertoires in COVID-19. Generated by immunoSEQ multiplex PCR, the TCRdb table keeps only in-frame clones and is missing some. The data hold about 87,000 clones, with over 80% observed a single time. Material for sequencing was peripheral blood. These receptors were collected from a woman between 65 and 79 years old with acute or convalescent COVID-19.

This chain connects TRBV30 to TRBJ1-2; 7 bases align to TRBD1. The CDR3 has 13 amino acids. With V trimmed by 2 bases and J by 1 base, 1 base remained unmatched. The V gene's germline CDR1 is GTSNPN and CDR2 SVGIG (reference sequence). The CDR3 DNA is TGTGCCTGGAGTAACAGGGGTAACTATGGCTACACCTTC. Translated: CAWSNRGNYGYTF.

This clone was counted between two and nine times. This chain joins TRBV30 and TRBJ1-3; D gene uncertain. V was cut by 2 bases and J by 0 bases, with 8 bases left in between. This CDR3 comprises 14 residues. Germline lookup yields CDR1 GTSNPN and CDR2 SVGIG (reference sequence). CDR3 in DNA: TGTGCCTGGAGTCTCACAGTCTCTGGAAACACCATATATTTT. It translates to CAWSLTVSGNTIYF.

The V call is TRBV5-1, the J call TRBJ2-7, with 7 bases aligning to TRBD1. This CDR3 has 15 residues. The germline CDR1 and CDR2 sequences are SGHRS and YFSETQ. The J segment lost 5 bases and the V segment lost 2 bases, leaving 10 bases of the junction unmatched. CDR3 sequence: CASSLGGQVFHEQYF. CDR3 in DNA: TGCGCCAGCAGCTTAGGCGGACAGGTCTTCCACGAGCAGTACTTC.

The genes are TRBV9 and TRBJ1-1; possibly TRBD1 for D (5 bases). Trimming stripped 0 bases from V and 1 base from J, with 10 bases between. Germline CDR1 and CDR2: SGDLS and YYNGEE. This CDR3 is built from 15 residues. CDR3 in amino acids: CASSVVGGRNTEAFF. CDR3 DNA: TGTGCCAGCAGCGTAGTGGGGGGGAGGAACACTGAAGCTTTCTTT.

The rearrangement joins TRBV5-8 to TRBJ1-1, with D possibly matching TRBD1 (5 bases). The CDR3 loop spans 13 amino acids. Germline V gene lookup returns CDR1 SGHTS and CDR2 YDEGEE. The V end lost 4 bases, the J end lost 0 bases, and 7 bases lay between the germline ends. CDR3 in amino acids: CASSRQLNTEAFF. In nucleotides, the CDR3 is TGTGCCAGCAGCCGACAGTTGAACACTGAAGCTTTCTTT. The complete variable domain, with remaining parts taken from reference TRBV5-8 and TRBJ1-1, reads EAGVTQSPTHLIKTRGQQATLRCSPISGHTSVYWYQQALGLGLQFLLWYDEGEERNRGNFPPRFSGRQFPNYSSELNVNALELEDSALYLCASSRQLNTEAFFGQGTRLTVV.

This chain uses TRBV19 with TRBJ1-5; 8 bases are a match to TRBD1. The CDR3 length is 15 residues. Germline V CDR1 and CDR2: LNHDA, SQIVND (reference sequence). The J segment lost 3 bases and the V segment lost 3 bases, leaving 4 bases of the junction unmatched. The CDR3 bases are TGTGCCAGTAGTATTCAGGGGGCGGACAATCAGCCCCAGCATTTT. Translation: CASSIQGADNQPQHF.

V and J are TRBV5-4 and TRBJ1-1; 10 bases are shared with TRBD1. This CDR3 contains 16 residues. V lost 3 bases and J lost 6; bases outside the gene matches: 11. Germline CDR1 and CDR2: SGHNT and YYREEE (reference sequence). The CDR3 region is CASSWDRGLRTAEAFF. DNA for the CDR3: TGTGCCAGCAGCTGGGACAGGGGACTTCGAACCGCTGAAGCTTTCTTT.

The CDR3 sequence is CASSPGTSAYTQYF. CDR3 DNA sequence: TGTGCCAGCAGTCCCGGGACTAGTGCCTATACGCAGTATTTT. The gene calls are TRBV11-2 and TRBJ2-3; 8 nucleotides line up with TRBD2. Germline V gives CDR1 SGHAT, CDR2 FQNNGV. Trimming at V came to 6 bases and at J to 7 bases, leaving 9 bases not matched to a gene. CDR3 length: 14 amino acids.

DNA for the CDR3: TGCGCCAGCAGTACCGGCGGGACAGACTACGAGCAGTACTTC. Protein sequence: CASSTGGTDYEQYF. The genes are TRBV5-1 and TRBJ2-7; possible D gene TRBD1, 7 bases. With 5 bases removed from V and 3 bases from J, the gap between germline ends came to 15 bases. The length of the CDR3 is 14 residues. Germline values: CDR1 SGHRS, CDR2 YFSETQ.

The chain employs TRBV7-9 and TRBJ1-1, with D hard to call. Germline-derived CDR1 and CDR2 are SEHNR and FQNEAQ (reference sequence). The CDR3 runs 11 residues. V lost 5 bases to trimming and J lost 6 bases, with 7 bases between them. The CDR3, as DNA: TGTGCCAGCAGCGGGCTGTCTGAAGCTTTCTTT. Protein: CASSGLSEAFF.

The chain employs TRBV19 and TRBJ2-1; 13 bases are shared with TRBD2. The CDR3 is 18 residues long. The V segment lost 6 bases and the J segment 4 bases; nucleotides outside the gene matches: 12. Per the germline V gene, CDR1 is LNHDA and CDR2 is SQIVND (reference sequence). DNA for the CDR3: TGTGCCAGTAGCAGACTAGCGGGGGGCCTTACCCCTTACAATGAGCAGTTCTTC. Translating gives CASSRLAGGLTPYNEQFF.

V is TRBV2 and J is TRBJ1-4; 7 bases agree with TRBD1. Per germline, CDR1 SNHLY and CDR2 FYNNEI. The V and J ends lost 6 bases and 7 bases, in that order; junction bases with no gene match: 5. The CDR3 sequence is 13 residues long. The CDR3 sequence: CASRRGTVEKLFF. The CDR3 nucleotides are TGTGCCAGCAGACGAGGGACAGTTGAAAAACTGTTTTTT.

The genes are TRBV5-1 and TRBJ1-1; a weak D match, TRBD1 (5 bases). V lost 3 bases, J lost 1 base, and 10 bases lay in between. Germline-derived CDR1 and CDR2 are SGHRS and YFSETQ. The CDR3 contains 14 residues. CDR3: CASSWGLTNTEAFF. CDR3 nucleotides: TGCGCCAGCAGCTGGGGACTTACGAACACTGAAGCTTTCTTT.

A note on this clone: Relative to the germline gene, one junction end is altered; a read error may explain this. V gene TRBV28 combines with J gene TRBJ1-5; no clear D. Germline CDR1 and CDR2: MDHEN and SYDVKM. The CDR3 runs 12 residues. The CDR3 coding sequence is TGTGCCAGCAGTTTCAACGAAAGGCGGAGATATTTT. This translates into CASSFNERRRYF. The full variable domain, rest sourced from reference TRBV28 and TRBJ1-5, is DVKVTQSSRYLVKRTGEKVFLECVQDMDHENMFWYRQDPGLGLRLIYFSYDVKMKEKGDIPEGYSVSREKKERFSLILESASTNQTSMYLCASSFNERRRYFGDGTRLSIL.

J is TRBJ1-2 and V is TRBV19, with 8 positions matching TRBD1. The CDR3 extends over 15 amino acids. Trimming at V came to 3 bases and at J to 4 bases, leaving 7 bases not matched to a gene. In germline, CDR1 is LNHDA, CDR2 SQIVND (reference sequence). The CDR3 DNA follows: TGTGCCAGTAGTATCTCTCGGACAGGGATCTATGGCTACACCTTC. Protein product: CASSISRTGIYGYTF. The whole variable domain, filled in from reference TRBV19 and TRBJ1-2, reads DGGITQSPKYLFRKEGQNVTLSCEQNLNHDAMYWYRQDPGQGLRLIYYSQIVNDFQKGDIAEGYSVSREKKESFPLTVTSAQKNPTAFYLCASSISRTGIYGYTFGSGTRLTVV.

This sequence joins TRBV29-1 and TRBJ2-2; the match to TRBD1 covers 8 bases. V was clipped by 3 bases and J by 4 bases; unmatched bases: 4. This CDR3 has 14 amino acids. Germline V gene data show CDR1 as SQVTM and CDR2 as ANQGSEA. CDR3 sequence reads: CSVDFQGATGELFF. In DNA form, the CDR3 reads TGCAGCGTTGACTTTCAGGGGGCCACCGGGGAGCTGTTTTTT.

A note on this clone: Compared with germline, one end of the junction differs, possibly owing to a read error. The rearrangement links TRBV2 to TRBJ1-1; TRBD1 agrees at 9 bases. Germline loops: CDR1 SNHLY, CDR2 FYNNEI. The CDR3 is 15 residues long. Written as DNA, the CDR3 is TGTGCCAGCAATCCACGGACAGGGGATATAATGGGAGTTATCTTT. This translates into CASNPRTGDIMGVIF.

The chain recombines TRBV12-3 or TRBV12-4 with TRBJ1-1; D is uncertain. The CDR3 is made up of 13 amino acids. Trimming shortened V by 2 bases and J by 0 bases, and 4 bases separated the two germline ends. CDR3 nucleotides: TGTGCCAGCAGTTTAACAATGAACACTGAAGCTTTCTTT. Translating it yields CASSLTMNTEAFF.

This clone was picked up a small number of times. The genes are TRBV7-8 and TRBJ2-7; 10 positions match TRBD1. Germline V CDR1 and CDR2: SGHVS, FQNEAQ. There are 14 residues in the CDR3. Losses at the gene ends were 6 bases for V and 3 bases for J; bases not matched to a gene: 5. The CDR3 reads CASRFRTGGYEQYF. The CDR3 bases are TGTGCCAGCAGGTTTAGGACAGGGGGCTACGAGCAGTACTTC.

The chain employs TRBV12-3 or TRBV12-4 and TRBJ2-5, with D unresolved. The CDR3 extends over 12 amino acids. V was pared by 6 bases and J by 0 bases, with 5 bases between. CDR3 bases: TGTGCCAGCAGACAGAACCAAGAGACCCAGTACTTC. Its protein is CASRQNQETQYF.

CDR3 bases: TGTGCCAGCAGCTTAGACAGGTCATCTTACGAGCAGTACTTC. Translation gives CASSLDRSSYEQYF. This chain uses TRBV7-9 with TRBJ2-7; weak D call: TRBD1 (5 bases). From germline, CDR1 is SEHNR and CDR2 FQNEAQ (reference sequence). The V and J ends lost 1 base and 4 bases respectively, with 11 bases between them. The CDR3 spans 14 residues.

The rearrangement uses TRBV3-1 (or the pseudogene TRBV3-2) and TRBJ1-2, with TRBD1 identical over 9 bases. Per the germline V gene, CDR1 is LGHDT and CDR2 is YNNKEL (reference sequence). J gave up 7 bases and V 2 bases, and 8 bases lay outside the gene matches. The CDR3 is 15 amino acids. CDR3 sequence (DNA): TGTGCCAGCAGCCAATCAACAGGGGGCGGTTTTGGCTACACCTTC. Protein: CASSQSTGGGFGYTF.

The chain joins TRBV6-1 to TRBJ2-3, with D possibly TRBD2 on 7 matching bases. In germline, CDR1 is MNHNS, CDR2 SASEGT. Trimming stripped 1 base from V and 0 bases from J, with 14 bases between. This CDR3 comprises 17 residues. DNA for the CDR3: TGTGCCAGCAGTGAAGAGCGGCGGGGGCCAAGCACAGATACGCAGTATTTT. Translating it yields CASSEERRGPSTDTQYF.

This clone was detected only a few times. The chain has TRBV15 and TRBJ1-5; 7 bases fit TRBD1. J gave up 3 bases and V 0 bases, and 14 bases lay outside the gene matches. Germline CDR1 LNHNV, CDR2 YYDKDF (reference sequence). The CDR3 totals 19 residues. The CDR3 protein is CATSRERIGAGGDNQPQHF. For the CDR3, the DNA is TGTGCCACCAGCAGAGAACGGATAGGTGCAGGGGGTGACAATCAGCCCCAGCATTTT. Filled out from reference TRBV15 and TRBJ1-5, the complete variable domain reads DAMVIQNPRYQVTQFGKPVTLSCSQTLNHNVMYWYQQKSSQAPKLLFHYYDKDFNNEADTPDNFQSRRPNTSFCFLDIRSPGLGDTAMYLCATSRERIGAGGDNQPQHFGDGTRLSIL.

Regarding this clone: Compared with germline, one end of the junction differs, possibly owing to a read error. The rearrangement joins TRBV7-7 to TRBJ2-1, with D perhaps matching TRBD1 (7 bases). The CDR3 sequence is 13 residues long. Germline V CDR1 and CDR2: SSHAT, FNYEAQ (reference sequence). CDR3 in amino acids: CASSPDREDEQFF. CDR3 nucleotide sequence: TGTGCTAGCAGCCCAGACAGGGAGGATGAGCAGTTCTTC.

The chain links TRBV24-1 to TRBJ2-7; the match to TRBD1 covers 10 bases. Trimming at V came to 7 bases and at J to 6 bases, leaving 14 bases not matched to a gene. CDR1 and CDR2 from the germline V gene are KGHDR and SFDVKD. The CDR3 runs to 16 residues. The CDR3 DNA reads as TGTGCCACCAGGAGACAGGGGGCATCATCAGGGGGCGAGCAGTACTTC. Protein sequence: CATRRQGASSGGEQYF.

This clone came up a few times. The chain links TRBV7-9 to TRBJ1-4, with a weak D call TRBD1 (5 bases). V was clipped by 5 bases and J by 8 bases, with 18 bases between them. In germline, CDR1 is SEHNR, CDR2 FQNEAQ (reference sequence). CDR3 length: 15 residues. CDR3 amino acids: CASSESGQGDEKLFF. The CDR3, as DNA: TGTGCCAGCAGCGAGTCCGGGCAGGGCGACGAAAAACTGTTTTTT.

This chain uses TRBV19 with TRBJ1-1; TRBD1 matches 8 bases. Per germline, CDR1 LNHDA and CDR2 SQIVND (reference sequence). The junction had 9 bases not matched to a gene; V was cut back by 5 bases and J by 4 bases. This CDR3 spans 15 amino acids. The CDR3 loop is CASSPSGQGATEAFF. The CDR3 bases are TGTGCCAGTAGTCCCAGTGGACAGGGCGCCACTGAAGCTTTCTTT.

CDR3 coding DNA: TGTGCCAGCAGCACGACTAGCGAGAATAAGCAGTTCTTC. Translation gives CASSTTSENKQFF. This sequence joins TRBV5-5 and TRBJ2-1; 8 bases map to TRBD2. V lost 4 bases to trimming and J lost 11 bases; unmatched junction nucleotides: 8. The CDR3 covers 13 residues. Germline CDR1 reads SGHKS; CDR2 reads YYEKEE (reference sequence).

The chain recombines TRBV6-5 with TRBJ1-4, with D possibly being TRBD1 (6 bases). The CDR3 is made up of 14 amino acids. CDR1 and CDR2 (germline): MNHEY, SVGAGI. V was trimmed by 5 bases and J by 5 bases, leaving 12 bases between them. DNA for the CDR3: TGTGCCAGCAGTAATACAGGGTTGAATGAAAAACTGTTTTTT. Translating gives CASSNTGLNEKLFF.

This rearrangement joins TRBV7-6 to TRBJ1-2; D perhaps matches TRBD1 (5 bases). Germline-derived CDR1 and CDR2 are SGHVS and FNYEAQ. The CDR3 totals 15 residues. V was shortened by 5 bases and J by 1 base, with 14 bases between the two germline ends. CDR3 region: CASSLDSSFNYGYTF. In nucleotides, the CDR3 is TGTGCCAGCAGCCTAGACAGCTCCTTTAACTATGGCTACACCTTC.

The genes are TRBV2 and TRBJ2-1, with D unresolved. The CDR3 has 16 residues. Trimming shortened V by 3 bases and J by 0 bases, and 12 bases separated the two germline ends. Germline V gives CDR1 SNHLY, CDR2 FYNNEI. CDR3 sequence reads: CASSERLGSSYNEQFF. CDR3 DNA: TGTGCCAGCAGTGAGCGGCTCGGCAGCTCCTACAATGAGCAGTTCTTC.